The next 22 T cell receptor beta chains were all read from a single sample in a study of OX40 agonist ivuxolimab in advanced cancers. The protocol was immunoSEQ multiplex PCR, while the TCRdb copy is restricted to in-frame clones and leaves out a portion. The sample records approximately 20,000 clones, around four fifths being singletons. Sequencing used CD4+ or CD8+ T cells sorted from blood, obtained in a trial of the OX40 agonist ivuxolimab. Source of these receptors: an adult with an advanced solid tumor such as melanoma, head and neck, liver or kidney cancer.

CDR3 amino acids: CASSSGQVYGYTF. In DNA, the CDR3 is TGTGCCAGCAGCAGTGGACAGGTCTATGGCTACACCTTC. The chain joins TRBV9 to TRBJ1-2, with 7 bases lining up with TRBD1. This CDR3 spans 13 amino acids. Germline trimming cut 4 bases from V and 4 bases from J; bases unmatched to any gene: 4. Germline V gives CDR1 SGDLS, CDR2 YYNGEE.

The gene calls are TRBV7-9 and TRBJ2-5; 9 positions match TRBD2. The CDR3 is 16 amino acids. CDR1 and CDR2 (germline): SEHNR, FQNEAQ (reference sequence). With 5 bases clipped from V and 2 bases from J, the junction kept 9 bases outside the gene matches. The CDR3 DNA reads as TGTGCCAGCAGCCCCCAGCGGGGGGAGGGTCAAGAGACCCAGTACTTC. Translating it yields CASSPQRGEGQETQYF.

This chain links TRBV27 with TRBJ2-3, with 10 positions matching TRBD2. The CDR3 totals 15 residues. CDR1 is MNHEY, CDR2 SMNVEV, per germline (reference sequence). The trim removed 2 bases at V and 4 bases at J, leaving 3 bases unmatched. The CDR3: CASSLTSGVADTQYF. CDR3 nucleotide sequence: TGTGCCAGCAGTTTAACTAGCGGGGTGGCAGATACGCAGTATTTT.

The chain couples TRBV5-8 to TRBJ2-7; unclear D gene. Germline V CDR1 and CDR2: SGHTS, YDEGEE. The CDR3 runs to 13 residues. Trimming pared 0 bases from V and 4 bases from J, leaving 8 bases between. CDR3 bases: TGTGCCAGCAGCTTGGGGCAAGTTTACGAGCAGTACTTC. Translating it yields CASSLGQVYEQYF.

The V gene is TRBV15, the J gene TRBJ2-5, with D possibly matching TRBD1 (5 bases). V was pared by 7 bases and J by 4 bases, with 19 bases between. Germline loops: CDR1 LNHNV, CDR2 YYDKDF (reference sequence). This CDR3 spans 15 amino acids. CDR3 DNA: TGTGCCACCAAGCAAGGGGAAACGAACGGAGAGACCCAGTACTTC. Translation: CATKQGETNGETQYF.

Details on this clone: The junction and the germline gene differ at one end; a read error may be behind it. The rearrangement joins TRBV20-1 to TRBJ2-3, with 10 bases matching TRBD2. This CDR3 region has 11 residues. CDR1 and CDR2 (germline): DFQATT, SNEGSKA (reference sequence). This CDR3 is CSAFMLAGALF. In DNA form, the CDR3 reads TGCAGTGCTTTTATGCTAGCGGGGGCCCTATTT.

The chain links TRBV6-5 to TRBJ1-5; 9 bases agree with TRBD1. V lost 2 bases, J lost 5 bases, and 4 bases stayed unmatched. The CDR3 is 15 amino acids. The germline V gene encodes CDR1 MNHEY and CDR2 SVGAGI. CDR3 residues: CASSYGTGRDQPQHF. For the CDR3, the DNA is TGTGCCAGCAGTTACGGGACAGGGAGGGATCAGCCCCAGCATTTT.

CDR3 DNA: TGTGCCAGCAGCTTAGATATCGTGGCCCACGAAGCTTTCTTT. Translated, it gives CASSLDIVAHEAFF. This chain uses TRBV11-2 with TRBJ1-1; D not resolved. Trimming removed 0 bases at V and 8 bases at J, with 13 bases between. CDR1 and CDR2 from the germline V gene are SGHAT and FQNNGV. The CDR3 is made up of 14 amino acids.

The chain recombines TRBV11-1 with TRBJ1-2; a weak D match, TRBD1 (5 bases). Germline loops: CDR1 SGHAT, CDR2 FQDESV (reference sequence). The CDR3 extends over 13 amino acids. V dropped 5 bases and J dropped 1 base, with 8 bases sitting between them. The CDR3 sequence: CASSQGVNYGYTF. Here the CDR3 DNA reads TGTGCCAGCAGCCAGGGAGTTAACTATGGCTACACCTTC.

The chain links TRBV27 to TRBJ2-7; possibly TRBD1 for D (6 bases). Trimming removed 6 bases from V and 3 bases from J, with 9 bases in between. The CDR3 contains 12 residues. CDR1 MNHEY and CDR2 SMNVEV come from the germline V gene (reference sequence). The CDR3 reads CASSADSYEQYF. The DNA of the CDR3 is TGTGCCAGCAGCGCGGACAGCTACGAGCAGTACTTC.

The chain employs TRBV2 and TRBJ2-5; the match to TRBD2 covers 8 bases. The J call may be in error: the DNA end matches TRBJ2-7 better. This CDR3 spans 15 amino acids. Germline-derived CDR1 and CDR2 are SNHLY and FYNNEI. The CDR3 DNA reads TGTGCCAGCAGTAACCCGGGACTAGTTATCAACGAGCAGTACTTC. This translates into CASSNPGLVINEQYF.

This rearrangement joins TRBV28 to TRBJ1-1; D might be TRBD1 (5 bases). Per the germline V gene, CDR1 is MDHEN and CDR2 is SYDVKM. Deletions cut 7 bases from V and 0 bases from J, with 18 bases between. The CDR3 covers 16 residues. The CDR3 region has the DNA TGTGCCAGCACCATCCATGCAGGGTCCCTGAACACTGAAGCTTTCTTT. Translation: CASTIHAGSLNTEAFF.

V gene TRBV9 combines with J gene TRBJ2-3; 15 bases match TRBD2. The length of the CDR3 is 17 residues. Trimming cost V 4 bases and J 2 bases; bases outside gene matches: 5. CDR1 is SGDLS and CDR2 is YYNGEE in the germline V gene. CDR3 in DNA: TGTGCCAGCAGCCCCTGGACTAGCGGGAGGGCCACAGATACGCAGTATTTT. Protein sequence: CASSPWTSGRATDTQYF.

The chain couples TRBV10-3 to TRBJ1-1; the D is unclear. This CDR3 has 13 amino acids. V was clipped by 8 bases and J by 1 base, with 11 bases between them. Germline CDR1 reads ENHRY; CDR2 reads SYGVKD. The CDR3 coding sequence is TGTGCCATCCTCGTCGAGGGGAACACTGAAGCTTTCTTT. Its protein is CAILVEGNTEAFF.

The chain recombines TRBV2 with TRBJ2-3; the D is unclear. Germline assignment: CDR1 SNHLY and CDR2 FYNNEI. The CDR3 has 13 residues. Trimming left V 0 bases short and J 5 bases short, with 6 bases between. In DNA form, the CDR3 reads TGTGCCAGCAGTGAAGCGTACGGAGATACGCAGTATTTT. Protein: CASSEAYGDTQYF.

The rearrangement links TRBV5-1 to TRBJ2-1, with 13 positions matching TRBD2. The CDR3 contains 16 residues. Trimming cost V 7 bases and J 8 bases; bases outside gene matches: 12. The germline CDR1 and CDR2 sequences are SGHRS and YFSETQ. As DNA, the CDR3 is TGCGCCAGCGCCCCACGGACTAGCGGGGGAGGGGATGAGCAGTTCTTC. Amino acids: CASAPRTSGGGDEQFF.

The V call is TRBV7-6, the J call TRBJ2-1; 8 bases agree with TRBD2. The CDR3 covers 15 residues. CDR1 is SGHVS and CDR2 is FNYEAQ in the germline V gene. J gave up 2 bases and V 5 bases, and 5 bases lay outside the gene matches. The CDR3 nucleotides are TGTGCCAGCAGCCTCACTAGCGGACCCTACAATGAGCAGTTCTTC. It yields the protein CASSLTSGPYNEQFF.

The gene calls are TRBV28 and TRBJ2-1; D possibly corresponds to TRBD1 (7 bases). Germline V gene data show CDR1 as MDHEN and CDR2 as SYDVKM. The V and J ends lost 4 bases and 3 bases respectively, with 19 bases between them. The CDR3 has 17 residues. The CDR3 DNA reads TGTGCCAGCAGTTGCGACAGGGAGGACCCATTCTACAATGAGCAGTTCTTC. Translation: CASSCDREDPFYNEQFF.

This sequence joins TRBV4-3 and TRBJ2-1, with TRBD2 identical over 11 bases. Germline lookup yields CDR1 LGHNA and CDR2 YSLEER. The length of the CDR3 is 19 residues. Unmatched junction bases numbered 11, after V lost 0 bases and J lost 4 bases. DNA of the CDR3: TGCGCCAGCAGCCAAGATAGGGCAAAAATAGCGGGGGGGTACAATGAGCAGTTCTTC. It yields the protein CASSQDRAKIAGGYNEQFF.

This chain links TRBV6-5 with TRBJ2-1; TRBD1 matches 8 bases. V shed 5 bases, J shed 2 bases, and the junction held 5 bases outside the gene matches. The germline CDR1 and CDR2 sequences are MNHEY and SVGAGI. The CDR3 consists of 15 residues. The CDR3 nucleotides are TGTGCCAGCAGTCCCGGACAGGGAACCTACAATGAGCAGTTCTTC. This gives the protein CASSPGQGTYNEQFF.

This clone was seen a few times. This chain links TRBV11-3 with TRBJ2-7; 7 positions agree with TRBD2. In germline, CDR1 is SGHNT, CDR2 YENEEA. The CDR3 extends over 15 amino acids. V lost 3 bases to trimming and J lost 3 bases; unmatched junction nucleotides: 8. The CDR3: CASSLGWGGNYEQYF. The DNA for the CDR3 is TGTGCCAGCAGCTTGGGGTGGGGAGGGAACTACGAGCAGTACTTC.

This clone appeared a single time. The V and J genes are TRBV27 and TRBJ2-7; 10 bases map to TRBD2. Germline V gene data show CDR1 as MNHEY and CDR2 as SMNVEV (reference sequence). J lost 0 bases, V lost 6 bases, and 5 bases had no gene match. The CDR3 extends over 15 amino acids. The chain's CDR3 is CASSWTSGSSYEQYF. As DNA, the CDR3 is TGTGCCAGCAGCTGGACTAGCGGTAGCTCCTACGAGCAGTACTTC.